This T cell receptor (beta chain) comes out of a study of cytomegalovirus exposure and HLA in healthy donors (dated by TCRdb to 2015 to 2018). As for the study more broadly: In an earlier analysis of around 540 of the donors, 250 to 350 Gb of sequence data and 90 million to 130 million unique TCR beta sequences from about 179 million T cells were reported. A later analysis re-examined previously published TCR beta repertoires from several hundred donors and added high-resolution HLA genotyping to investigate patterns of TCR occurrence. Donor age, sex, ethnicity and CMV serostatus were compiled alongside the repertoire data. An earlier analysis of roughly 600 of the donors used high-throughput TCR beta sequencing to judge whether each TCR beta V gene segment behaved as functional or pseudogenic. The study was designed to test whether signatures of past pathogen exposure could be identified by cataloging public T cell receptors. On average, roughly 250,000 unique TCR beta nucleotide sequences were sequenced per donor among more than 350 genotyped donors of the cohort, with roughly 18% of those sequences being non-productive. HLA typing included class I and class II loci at four-digit resolution. An early release that covered some 640 HLA-typed donors contained approximately 300 gigabases of sequencing data and about 93 million unique TCR sequences. The number of typed donors differed by locus: about 620-640 for A, B, C, DRB1 and DQB1; some 500 for DQA1; approximately 600 for DPA1; and about 470 for DPB1. All discovery cohort repertoires had been generated using a single sequencing platform. In addition to the first cohort of several hundred subjects, a separate validation cohort of about 120 different subjects was used. High-throughput TCR immunosequencing, statistical association of individual TCRs with disease status, and machine learning were combined to predict cytomegalovirus infection status. The genetic ancestry cluster associated with self-reported Caucasian donors included over 80% of the roughly 360 genotyped donors. In the later analysis, no new phenotypic data were used to find candidate immune exposures; instead, reliance was placed on TCR beta sequences and their occurrence across donors. Roughly five DR-DQ haplotypes were handled as single units for association and clustering because linkage in the cohort was strong. A later genetic analysis used genome-wide SNP genotypes for about 60% of the roughly 670 donors, treating that subset as a discovery cohort. The T cell repertoires of 700 or so subjects were profiled by immunosequencing and related to cytomegalovirus serostatus. Findings and caveats that apply to the study as a whole: In a later analysis, HLA-associated TCR beta chains showed more clonal expansion and lower generation probabilities than non-associated chains that were equally common. A later analysis associated about 18,000 TCR beta sequences with specific HLA alleles at a false discovery rate of 0.05. According to a later genetic analysis, donors in an Asian-associated ancestry cluster had fewer N-insertions in productive TCRs than the approximately 690-donor mean. Immune exposure information for the cohort was limited to CMV serostatus. The presence/absence analyses assumed that sequencing depth was roughly uniform across donors, and that assumption may not be true. The classifier was reported to diagnose cytomegalovirus status with high specificity and sensitivity in both the original and validation cohorts. Most TCR sequences were observed very rarely across donors, whereas some public TCRs were present in many individuals. According to a later analysis, most CMV-associated TCR beta chains appeared to be HLA-restricted, and the HLA associations seemed to be driven largely by CMV exposure. An association between a missense DCLRE1C variant and V-gene and J-gene trimming of TCR beta chains was found in a later genetic analysis and replicated in an independent cohort. The earlier analysis of about 600 of the donors excluded some 15 rarely observed V segments, including chromosome 9 orphons, because counts were too low. In vitro tests confirmed that three of the cytomegalovirus-associated TCR beta chains recognize cytomegalovirus antigens. The sequencing pipeline was judged likely to have produced a cluster of highly shared sequence variants as a technical artifact. Correlated functional status among segregating V segments might be attributable to linkage disequilibrium, but an unknown experimental factor could not be ruled out. A further reported finding was that TCR beta sequences accurately predicted the HLA-A and HLA-B alleles for most subjects in the first cohort. In an earlier analysis of fewer than 700 of the donors, most TCR beta V segments appeared in productive rearrangements about 87% or about 30% of the time, broadly matching IMGT annotations. According to a later analysis, TCR association rates differed among HLA loci, with DRB1 alleles showing the most associated TCRs and HLA-C alleles showing the fewest. The authors suggested that the approach could potentially be extended to other disease states and immunological phenotypes. Only TCR beta chains were sequenced in this cohort, and the absence of alpha or paired-chain data limited detectable features. According to a later analysis, parvovirus B19, influenza, CMV and Epstein-Barr virus appeared linked to several top co-occurrence clusters. The study gave a list of about 160 TCR beta chains associated with cytomegalovirus. HLA typing was unavailable for some donors at each locus, so association tests used only the typed subset. Strong co-occurrence of HLA alleles, especially DR and DQ, made assigning TCR associations to individual alleles difficult.

As for this clone: Its antigen is currently not known. No quality values exist for individual bases; no much larger clone is one base distant.

Libraries were made using the immunoSEQ multiplex PCR assay. The multiplex PCR relied on a mix of 60 forward primers for TCR Vbeta segments and 13 reverse primers for TCR Jbeta segments. The CDR3 region of rearranged TCR beta genes was amplified from genomic DNA with a multiplex PCR assay. Amplified TCR beta libraries were sequenced as 87-base-pair reads on the Illumina HiSeq System. The paper's data handling went like this. Across the 670 or so repertoires, a later analysis counted 80 million or so unique TCR beta chains, 9.5 million to 12 million of which were shared by at least two donors. Raw reads were error-corrected and collapsed into unique sequences with a nearest-neighbor algorithm that merged closely related sequences to remove PCR and sequencing errors. V, D and J gene segments were assigned by aligning CDR3 sequences to IMGT reference sequences. For a sequence to be retained, at least a six-nucleotide match to both a V gene segment and a J gene segment was required. Rearrangements were classified as productive when the CDR3 lacked stop codons and remained in frame with V and J, and all other rearrangements were classified as non-productive. CDR3 was defined by IMGT convention, running from the second conserved V-encoded cysteine to the conserved J-encoded phenylalanine. In an earlier analysis of around 540 of the donors, sequences lacking an unambiguous match to a single V gene segment were excluded. In an earlier analysis of several hundred of the donors, V segments were called functional above 56.7% productive rearrangements and were called segregating when the between-donor standard deviation exceeded 5%. A statistical classification framework was developed to diagnose cytomegalovirus status using the catalog of TCR beta chain sequences. A later analysis assigned V and J genes by comparing TCR nucleotide sequences with IMGT/GENE-DB human TR gene sequences. The TCRdist pipeline was used in a later analysis to assign CDR3 sequences and most-parsimonious VDJ recombination scenarios. A later analysis defined each TCR beta chain by its CDR3 amino acid sequence plus V-gene family, and excluded reads lacking a unique V-gene family. A later analysis removed 500 to 600 highly shared, low-generation-probability nucleotide sequences to deal with suspected cross-contamination and a sequencing artifact. In a later analysis, a clonal expansion index for each public chain was calculated from normalized within-repertoire ranks of inferred template counts. Generation probabilities in a later analysis came from a VDJ recombination model fitted to out-of-frame rearrangements, and those results were checked against IGoR. In a later analysis, TCR-TCR, TCR-HLA and TCR-CMV co-occurrence was scored with hypergeometric tests, and a repertoire-size bias correction was applied to TCR pairs. A later analysis estimated false discovery rates by permuting HLA or CMV assignments 20 times. In a later analysis, co-occurring TCRs were grouped using DBSCAN, and TCRdist sequence similarity was added for clustering within HLA-allele-positive subsets. Repertoires with fewer than 30,000 or more than 120,000 public chains were left out of co-occurrence clustering, as were roughly five repertoires with anomalous nucleotide sharing. TCRdb mirrors the immuneACCESS table, restricted to in-frame sequences. Some clones are absent from its copies; in checked studies, under half trace to an unresolved V gene, and the reason for the others is unknown. V and J calls and clone size follow that table, whereas D and trimming were derived from the DNA. This sample is represented by about 180,000 clones; less than 85% of them were singletons. About 4.9% of the sample lies in the top ten.

The cohort was made up of about 670 healthy bone marrow donors. All cohort members were sampled while nominally healthy, although unrecorded immune exposures were likely present. The donor tested CMV seronegative and was one of the 352 seronegative cohort members. A peripheral blood sample was provided by each donor, and peripheral blood mononuclear cells were used for TCR beta sequencing. The Qiagen DNeasy Blood Extraction Kit was used to extract genomic DNA from the blood cell samples. The receptor comes from a man aged 18 to 35 in good health and CMV-seronegative. The source material was PBMCs.

This receptor carries the CDR3 CASRKPGQGQETQYF. The nucleotide sequence is given as TGTGCCAGCAGGAAGCCGGGACAGGGACAAGAGACCCAGTACTTC. The chain uses TRBV27 and TRBJ2-5; TRBD1 matches 9 bases in the middle. The CDR3 sequence holds 15 residues, the cysteine and phenylalanine included. Of all the DNA, just the CDR3 is kept, 45 bases in frame from base 1. The germline V gene (reference sequence) provides CDR1 MNHEY and CDR2 SMNVEV. Trimming leaves V shorter by 6 bases and J shorter by 2 bases, with the junction holding 7 bases beyond the gene matches.